This T cell receptor beta chain was captured in a study of blood T cells in healthy people across ages. Primers used in a second PCR of roughly 6 to 12 cycles were a sample-barcoded 5' primer and a J-beta primer mix. TCRdb fed the 5' RACE reads into MiXCR, producing one record per CDR3 protein. The data contain hundreds of thousands of distinct CDR3 sequences, under 70% of them seen just once; the ten biggest clones take up 30% to 40%. V trimming: 5 bases; J trimming: 4 bases; junction bases outside the gene matches: 9. Per the germline V gene, CDR1 is SGHTA and CDR2 is FQGNSA. The CDR3 is 17 residues long.

V usage is TRBV7-2 and J usage is TRBJ2-1, with 12 bases fitting TRBD2. Sequencing was carried out using blood. The source is a man in his 60s in good health. As DNA, the CDR3 is TGTGCCAGCAGCCGCAGCTCTCTAGCGGGGGGGTACAATGAGCAGTTCTTC. It translates to CASSRSSLAGGYNEQFF.